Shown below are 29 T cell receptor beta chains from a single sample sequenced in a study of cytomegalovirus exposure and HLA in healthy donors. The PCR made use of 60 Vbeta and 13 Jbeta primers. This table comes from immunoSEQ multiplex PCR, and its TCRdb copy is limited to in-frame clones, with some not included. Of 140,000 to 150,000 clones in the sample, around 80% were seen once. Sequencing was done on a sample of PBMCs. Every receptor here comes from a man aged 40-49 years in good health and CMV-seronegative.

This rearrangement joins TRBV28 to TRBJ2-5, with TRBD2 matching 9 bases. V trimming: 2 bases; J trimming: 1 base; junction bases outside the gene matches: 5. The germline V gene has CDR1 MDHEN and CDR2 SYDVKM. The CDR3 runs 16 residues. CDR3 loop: CASSLNLAGTQETQYF. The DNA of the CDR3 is TGTGCCAGCAGTTTAAATCTAGCGGGGACCCAAGAGACCCAGTACTTC.

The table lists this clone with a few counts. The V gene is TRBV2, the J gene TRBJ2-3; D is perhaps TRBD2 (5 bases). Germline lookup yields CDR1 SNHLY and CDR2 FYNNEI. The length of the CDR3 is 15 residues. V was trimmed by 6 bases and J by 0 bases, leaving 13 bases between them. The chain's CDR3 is CASSQEGMSTDTQYF. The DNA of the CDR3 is TGTGCCAGCAGCCAAGAGGGAATGAGCACAGATACGCAGTATTTT.

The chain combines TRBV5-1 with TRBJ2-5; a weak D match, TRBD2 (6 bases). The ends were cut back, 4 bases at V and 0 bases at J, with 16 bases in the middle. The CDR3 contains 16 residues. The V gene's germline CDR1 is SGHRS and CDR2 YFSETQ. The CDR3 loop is CASSGGDSRYQETQYF. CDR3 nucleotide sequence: TGCGCCAGCAGCGGAGGGGATTCGAGGTACCAAGAGACCCAGTACTTC.

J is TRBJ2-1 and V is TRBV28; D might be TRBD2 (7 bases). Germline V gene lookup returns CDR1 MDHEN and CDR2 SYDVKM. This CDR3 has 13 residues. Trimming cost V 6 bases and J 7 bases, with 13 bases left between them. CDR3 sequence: CASRRGAGNEQFF. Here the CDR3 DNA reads TGTGCCAGCAGACGGGGGGCCGGGAATGAGCAGTTCTTC.

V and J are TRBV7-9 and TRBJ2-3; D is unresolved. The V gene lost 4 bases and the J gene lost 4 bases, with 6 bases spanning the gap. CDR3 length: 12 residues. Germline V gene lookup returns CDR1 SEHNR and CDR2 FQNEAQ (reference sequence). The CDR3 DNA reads TGTGCCAGCAGCTCGTTCGCAGATACGCAGTATTTT. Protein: CASSSFADTQYF.

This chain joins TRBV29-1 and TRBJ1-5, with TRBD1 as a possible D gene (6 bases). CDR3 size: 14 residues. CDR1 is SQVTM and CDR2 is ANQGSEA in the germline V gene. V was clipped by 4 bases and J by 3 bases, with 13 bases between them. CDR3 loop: CSVVPRGPNQPQHF. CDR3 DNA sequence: TGCAGCGTTGTACCGCGGGGGCCCAATCAGCCCCAGCATTTT.

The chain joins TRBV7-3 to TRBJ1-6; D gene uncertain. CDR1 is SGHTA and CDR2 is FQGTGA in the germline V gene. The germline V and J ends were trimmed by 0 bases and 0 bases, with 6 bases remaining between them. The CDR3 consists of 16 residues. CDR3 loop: CASSLTGSSYNSPLHF. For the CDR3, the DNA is TGTGCCAGCAGCTTAACAGGGAGCTCCTATAATTCACCCCTCCACTTT.

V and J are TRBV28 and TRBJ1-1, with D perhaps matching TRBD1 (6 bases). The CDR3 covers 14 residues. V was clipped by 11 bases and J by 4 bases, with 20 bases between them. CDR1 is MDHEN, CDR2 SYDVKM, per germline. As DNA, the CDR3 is TGTGCCGCCTGCGGACAGCCGCTGGGCACTGAAGCTTTCTTT. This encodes CAACGQPLGTEAFF.

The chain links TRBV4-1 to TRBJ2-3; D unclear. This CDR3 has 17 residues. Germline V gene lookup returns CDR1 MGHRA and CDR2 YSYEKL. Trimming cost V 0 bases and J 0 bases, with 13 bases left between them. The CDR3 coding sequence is TGCGCCAGCAGCCAAGATAGAGGCTATATTAGCACAGATACGCAGTATTTT. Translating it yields CASSQDRGYISTDTQYF.

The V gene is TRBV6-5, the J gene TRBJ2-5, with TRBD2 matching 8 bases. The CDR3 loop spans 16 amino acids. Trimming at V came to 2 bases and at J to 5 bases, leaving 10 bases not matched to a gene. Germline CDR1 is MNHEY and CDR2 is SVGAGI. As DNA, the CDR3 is TGTGCCAGCAGTTACAGTCTCGGGGGGGGGCCTGAGACCCAGTACTTC. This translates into CASSYSLGGGPETQYF.

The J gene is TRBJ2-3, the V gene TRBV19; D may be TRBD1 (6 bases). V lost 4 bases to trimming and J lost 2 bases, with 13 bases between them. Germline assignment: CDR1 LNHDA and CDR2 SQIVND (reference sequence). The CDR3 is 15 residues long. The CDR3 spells CASSTGTTTTDTQYF. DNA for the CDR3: TGTGCCAGTAGTACCGGGACAACTACCACAGATACGCAGTATTTT.

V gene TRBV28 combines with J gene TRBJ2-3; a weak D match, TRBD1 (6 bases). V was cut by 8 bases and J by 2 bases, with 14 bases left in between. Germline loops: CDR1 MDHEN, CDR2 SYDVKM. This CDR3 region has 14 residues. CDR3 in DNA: TGTGCCAGCCGACAGCCAGGGGTCACAGATACGCAGTATTTT. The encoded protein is CASRQPGVTDTQYF.

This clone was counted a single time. CDR3 DNA sequence: TGTGCCAGCAGCCGTCAGGGGGCCCCCGCCTACGAGCAGTACTTC. Translation gives CASSRQGAPAYEQYF. This chain uses TRBV6-5 with TRBJ2-7, with TRBD1 identical over 8 bases. This CDR3 has 15 amino acids. The germline CDR1 and CDR2 sequences are MNHEY and SVGAGI. The trim removed 6 bases at V and 2 bases at J, leaving 9 bases unmatched.

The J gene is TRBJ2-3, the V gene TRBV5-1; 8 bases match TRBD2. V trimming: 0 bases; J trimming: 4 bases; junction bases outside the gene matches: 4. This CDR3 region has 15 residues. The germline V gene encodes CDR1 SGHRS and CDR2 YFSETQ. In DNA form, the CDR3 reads TGCGCCAGCAGCTTGGCTGTAGCGGGATCAGATACGCAGTATTTT. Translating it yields CASSLAVAGSDTQYF.

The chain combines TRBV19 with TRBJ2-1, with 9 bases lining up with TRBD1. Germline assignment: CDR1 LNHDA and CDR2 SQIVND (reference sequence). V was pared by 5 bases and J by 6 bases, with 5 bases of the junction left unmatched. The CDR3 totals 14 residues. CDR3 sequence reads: CASSSRTGANEQFF. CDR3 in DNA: TGTGCCAGTAGTTCCCGGACAGGGGCCAATGAGCAGTTCTTC.

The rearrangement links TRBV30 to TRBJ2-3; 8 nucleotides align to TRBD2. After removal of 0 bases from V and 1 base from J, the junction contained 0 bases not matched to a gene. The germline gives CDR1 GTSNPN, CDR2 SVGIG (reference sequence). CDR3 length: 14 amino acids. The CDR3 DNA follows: TGTGCCTGGAGTGTCGGGGGGGGCACAGATACGCAGTATTTT. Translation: CAWSVGGGTDTQYF.

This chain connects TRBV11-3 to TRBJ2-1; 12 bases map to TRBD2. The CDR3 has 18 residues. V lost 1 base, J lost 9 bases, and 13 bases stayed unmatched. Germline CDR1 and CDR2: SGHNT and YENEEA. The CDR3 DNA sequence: TGTGCCAGCAGCTTAGGGGGGAGGGCTAGCGGGAGGGGGAGTGAGCAGTTCTTC. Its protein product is CASSLGGRASGRGSEQFF.

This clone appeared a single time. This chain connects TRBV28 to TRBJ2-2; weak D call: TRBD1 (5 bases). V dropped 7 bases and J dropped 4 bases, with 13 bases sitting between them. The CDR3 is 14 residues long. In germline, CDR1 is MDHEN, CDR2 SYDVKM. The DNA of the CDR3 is TGTGCCAGCAACCCCGCTCAGGGCACCGGGGAGCTGTTTTTT. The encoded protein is CASNPAQGTGELFF.

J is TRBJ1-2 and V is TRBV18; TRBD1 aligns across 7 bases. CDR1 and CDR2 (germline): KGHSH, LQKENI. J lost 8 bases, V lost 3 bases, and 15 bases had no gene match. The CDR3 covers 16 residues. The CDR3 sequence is CASSPRRDSRVGGYTF. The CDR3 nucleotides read TGTGCCAGCTCACCGCGCCGGGACAGCCGCGTTGGGGGCTACACCTTC.

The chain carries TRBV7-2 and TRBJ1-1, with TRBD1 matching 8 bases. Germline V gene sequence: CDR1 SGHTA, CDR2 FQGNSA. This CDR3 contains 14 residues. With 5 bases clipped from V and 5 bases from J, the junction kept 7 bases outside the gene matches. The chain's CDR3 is CASSGQGPGTEAFF. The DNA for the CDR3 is TGTGCCAGCAGCGGACAGGGTCCGGGGACTGAAGCTTTCTTT.

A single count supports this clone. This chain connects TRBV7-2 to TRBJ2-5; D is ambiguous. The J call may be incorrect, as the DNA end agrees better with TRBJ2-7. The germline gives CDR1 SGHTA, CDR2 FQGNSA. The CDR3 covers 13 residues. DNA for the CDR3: TGTGCCAGCAGCTTAGAGAGACAAAACGAGCAGTACTTC. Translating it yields CASSLERQNEQYF.

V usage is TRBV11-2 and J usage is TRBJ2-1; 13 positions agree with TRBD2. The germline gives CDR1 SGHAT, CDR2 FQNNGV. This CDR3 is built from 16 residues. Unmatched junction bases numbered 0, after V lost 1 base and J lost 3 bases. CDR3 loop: CASSLGTSGSYNEQFF. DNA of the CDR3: TGTGCCAGCAGCTTAGGGACTAGCGGGAGCTACAATGAGCAGTTCTTC. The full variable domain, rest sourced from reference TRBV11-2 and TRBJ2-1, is EAGVAQSPRYKIIEKRQSVAFWCNPISGHATLYWYQQILGQGPKLLIQFQNNGVVDDSQLPKDRFSAERLKGVDSTLKIQPAKLEDSAVYLCASSLGTSGSYNEQFFGPGTRLTVL.

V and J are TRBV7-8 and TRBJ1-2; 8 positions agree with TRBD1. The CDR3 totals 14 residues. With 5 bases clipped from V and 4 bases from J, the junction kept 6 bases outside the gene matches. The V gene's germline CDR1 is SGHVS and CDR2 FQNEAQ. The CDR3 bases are TGTGCCAGCAGCCGTGGACAGGGAGGCTATGGCTACACCTTC. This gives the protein CASSRGQGGYGYTF.

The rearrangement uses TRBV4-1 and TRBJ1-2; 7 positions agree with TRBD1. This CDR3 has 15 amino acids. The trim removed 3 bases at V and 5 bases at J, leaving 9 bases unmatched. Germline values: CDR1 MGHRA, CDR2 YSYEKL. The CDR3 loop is CASSQDPGTVYGYTF. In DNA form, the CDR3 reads TGCGCCAGCAGCCAGGACCCAGGGACAGTTTATGGCTACACCTTC.

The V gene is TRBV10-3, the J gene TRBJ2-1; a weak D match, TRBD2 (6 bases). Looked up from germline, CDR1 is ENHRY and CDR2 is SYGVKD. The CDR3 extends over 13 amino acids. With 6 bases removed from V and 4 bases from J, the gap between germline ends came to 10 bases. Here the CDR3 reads CAISGGRYNEQFF. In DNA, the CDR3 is TGTGCCATCAGCGGGGGTCGGTACAATGAGCAGTTCTTC.

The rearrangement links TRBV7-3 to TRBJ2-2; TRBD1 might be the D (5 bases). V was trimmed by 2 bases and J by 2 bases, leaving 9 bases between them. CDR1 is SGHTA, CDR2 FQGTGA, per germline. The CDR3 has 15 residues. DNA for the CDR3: TGTGCCAGCAGCTTATGGCAGGGAAACACCGGGGAGCTGTTTTTT. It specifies CASSLWQGNTGELFF. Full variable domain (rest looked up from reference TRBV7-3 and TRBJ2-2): GAGVSQTPSNKVTEKGKYVELRCDPISGHTALYWYRQSLGQGPEFLIYFQGTGAADDSGLPNDRFFAVRPEGSVSTLKIQRTERGDSAVYLCASSLWQGNTGELFFGEGSRLTVL.

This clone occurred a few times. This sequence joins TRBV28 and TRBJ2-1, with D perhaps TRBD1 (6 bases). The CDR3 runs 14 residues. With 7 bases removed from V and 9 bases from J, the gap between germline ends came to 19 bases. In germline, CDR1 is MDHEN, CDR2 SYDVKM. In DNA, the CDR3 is TGTGCCAGCATAACGGACAGTGCCAGCCCTGAGCAGTTCTTC. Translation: CASITDSASPEQFF. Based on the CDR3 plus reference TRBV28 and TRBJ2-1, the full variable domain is DVKVTQSSRYLVKRTGEKVFLECVQDMDHENMFWYRQDPGLGLRLIYFSYDVKMKEKGDIPEGYSVSREKKERFSLILESASTNQTSMYLCASITDSASPEQFFGPGTRLTVL.

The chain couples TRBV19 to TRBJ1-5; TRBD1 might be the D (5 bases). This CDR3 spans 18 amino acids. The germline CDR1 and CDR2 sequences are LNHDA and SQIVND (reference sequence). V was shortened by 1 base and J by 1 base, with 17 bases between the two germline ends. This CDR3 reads CASSIVGHNQPSNQPQHF. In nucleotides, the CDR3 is TGTGCCAGTAGTATAGTGGGGCACAACCAACCGAGCAATCAGCCCCAGCATTTT.

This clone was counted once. CDR3 protein: CASTIQGARWMNTEAFF. DNA for the CDR3: TGTGCCAGCACCATACAGGGGGCCCGCTGGATGAACACTGAAGCTTTCTTT. The rearrangement joins TRBV2 to TRBJ1-1; 9 bases match TRBD1. The CDR3 totals 17 residues. V gave up 7 bases and J gave up 0 bases; unmatched junction bases: 12. CDR1 and CDR2 (germline): SNHLY, FYNNEI.